This T cell receptor beta chain was found in a study of CD8+CD57+ T cells in acquired aplastic anemia. Study details: Each DNA sample taken from sorted CD4+ and CD8+ cells came to 3 to 4 ug on average.

On this clonotype: Its antigen is not identified.

By flow cytometry, patients selected for sequencing had shown an expansion of CD8+CD57+ cells. Overall study findings and caveats: Patients shared approximately 30 CD8+ CDR3 sequences with controls.

CDR3 length equals 16 residues. Looked up from germline, CDR1 is MRHNA and CDR2 is SNTAGT. Trimming took off 3 bases at V and 3 bases at J, with 18 bases between the two ends. Profiles of TCR beta VDJ and CDR3 were generated from a genomic DNA template. One entry per CDR3 protein results from TCRdb running MiXCR on the reads. The sample has approximately 300,000 distinct CDR3 sequences, under 60% seen once. Sequencing was done on a sample of sorted CD4+, CD8+, or CD8+CD57+ T cells (not recorded which) from PBMCs. The sequence came from a human donor with aplastic anemia. The chain links TRBV6-4 to TRBJ2-7, with D possibly TRBD2 on 6 matching bases. The CDR3 nucleotides are TGTGCCAGCAGTGAAGCGCGCGGGAACCTTAACTACGAGCAGTACTTC. This sequence encodes CASSEARGNLNYEQYF.